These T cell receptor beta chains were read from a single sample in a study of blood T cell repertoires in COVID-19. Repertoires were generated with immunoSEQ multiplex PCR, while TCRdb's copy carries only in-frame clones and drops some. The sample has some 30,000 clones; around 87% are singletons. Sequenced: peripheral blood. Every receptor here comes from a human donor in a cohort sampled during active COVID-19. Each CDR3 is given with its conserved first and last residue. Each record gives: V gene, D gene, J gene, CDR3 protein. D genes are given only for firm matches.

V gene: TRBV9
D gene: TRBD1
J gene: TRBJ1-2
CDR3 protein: CASSPRGQGGGYTF

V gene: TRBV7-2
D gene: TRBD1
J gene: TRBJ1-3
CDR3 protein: CASSLGYRGASGNTIYF

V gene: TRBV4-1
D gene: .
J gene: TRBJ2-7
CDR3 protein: CASSPATRVHEQYF

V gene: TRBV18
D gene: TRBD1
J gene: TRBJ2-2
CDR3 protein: CASSPTGQGASGELFF

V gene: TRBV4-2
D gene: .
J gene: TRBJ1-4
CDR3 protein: CASSPDSPARRLFF

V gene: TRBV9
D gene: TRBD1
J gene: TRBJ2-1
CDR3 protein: CASSVGTGNNEQFF

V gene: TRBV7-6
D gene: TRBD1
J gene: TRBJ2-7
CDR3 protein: CASSTQGDPVYEQYF

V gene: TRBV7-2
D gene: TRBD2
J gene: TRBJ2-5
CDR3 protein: CASSPLDGGGQTQYF

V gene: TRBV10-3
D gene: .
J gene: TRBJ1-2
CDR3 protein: CAISEQGPNYGYTF

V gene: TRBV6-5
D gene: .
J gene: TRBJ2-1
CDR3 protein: CASNSGSYNEQFF

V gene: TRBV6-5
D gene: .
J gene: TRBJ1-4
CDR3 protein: CASKKTATNEKLFF

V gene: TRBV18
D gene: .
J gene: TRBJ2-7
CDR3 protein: CASSPSVRNYEQYF